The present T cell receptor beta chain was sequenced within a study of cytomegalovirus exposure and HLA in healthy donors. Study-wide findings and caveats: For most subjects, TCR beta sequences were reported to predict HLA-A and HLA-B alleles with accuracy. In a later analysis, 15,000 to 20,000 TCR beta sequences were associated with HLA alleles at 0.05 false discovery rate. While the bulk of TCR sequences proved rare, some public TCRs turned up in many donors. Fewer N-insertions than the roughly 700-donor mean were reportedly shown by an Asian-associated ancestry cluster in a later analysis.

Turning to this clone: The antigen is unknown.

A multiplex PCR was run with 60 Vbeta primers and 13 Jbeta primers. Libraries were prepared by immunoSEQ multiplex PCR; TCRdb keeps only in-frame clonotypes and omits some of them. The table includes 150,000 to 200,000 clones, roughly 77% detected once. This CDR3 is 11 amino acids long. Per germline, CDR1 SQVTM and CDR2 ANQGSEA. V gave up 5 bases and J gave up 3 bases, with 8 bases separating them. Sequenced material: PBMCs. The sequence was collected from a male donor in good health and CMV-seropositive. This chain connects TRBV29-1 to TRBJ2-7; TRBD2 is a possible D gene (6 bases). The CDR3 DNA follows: TGCAGCGTTCGGCGGGACTACGAGCAGTACTTC. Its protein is CSVRRDYEQYF.